This T cell receptor beta chain was sequenced in a study of identical twins. On this clonotype itself: Its antigen is as yet unknown.

Whole-study results and caveats: Findings came from cross-sectional statistics, without long-term follow-up of donors. Fewer insertions characterized abundant cord blood beta clonotypes, whereas memory repertoires showed none. Low generation probability was overrepresented in out-of-frame alpha sequences shared by twins. Twins' surplus sharing was weaker for beta out-of-frame sequences.

TCRdb reprocessed the 5' RACE reads via MiXCR and lists one record per CDR3 protein. The data hold roughly 1.6 million distinct CDR3 sequences, with about 32% observed a single time. Per germline, CDR1 DFQATT and CDR2 SNEGSKA (reference sequence). The CDR3 sequence is 13 residues long. V is TRBV20-1 and J is TRBJ2-7; the match to TRBD2 covers 8 bases. The last part of the DNA fits TRBJ2-5 better; the J call may be wrong. This clonotype originated in a newborn girl in good health. Sequenced material: cord blood. The DNA for the CDR3 is TGCAGTGCTAGACCCGGGGGGGCAGAGACCCAGTACTTC. Amino acid sequence: CSARPGGAETQYF.